These 7 T cell receptor beta chains share one sample of origin, sequenced in a study of T cell responses to AZD1222 COVID-19 vaccine. Only in-frame clones appear in the TCRdb table, and some are missing; sequencing was by immunoSEQ multiplex PCR. The data hold about 110,000 clones, with about 90% observed a single time. The input for sequencing was peripheral blood, taken on day 0 of AZD1222 vaccination. These receptors were taken from an adult in good health.

This sequence joins TRBV21-1 and TRBJ2-5; the table's D call, TRBD1, was not checked against the DNA. TRBV21-1 is tagged as a pseudogene. CDR3 length: 14 amino acids. This CDR3 reads CASSRGQDEETQYF. DNA for the CDR3: TGTGCCAGCAGTAGGGGACAGGACGAAGAGACCCAGTACTTC.

V is TRBV7-2 and J is TRBJ2-7; unclear D gene. Germline V CDR1 and CDR2: SGHTA, FQGNSA. CDR3 length equals 16 residues. Trimming removed 5 bases from V and 6 bases from J, with 23 bases in between. CDR3 sequence reads: CASSRSPLPPSFEQYF. The CDR3 DNA reads TGTGCCAGCAGCCGGAGCCCCCTCCCACCAAGTTTCGAGCAGTACTTC.

This clone was observed once. The rearrangement joins TRBV14 to TRBJ1-4; D gene ambiguous. Trimming removed 4 bases at V and 4 bases at J, with 13 bases between. In germline, CDR1 is SGHDN, CDR2 FVKESK. The CDR3 loop spans 15 amino acids. CDR3 amino acids: CASSRSEQINEKLFF. The CDR3 nucleotides read TGTGCCAGCAGCCGTAGCGAACAGATTAATGAAAAACTGTTTTTT.

J is TRBJ2-3 and V is TRBV19; 9 bases match TRBD1. This CDR3 has 14 residues. V lost 6 bases, J lost 4 bases, and 5 bases stayed unmatched. Germline CDR1 reads LNHDA; CDR2 reads SQIVND (reference sequence). The CDR3 nucleotides read TGTGCCAGTAGATCACAGGGGGCCTCAGATACGCAGTATTTT. Its protein product is CASRSQGASDTQYF.

The gene calls are TRBV4-2 and TRBJ2-3; 12 bases are a match to TRBD2. Looked up from germline, CDR1 is LGHNA and CDR2 is YNFKEQ. The ends lost 1 base at V and 0 bases at J; junction bases unmatched: 11. This CDR3 has 20 residues. CDR3 coding DNA: TGTGCCAGCAGCCAAGCTTTTAGACTAGCGGGGGCCCTTAGCACAGATACGCAGTATTTT. As protein: CASSQAFRLAGALSTDTQYF.

V usage is TRBV2 and J usage is TRBJ1-2; D gene ambiguous. CDR1 and CDR2 from the germline V gene are SNHLY and FYNNEI. The V and J ends lost 6 bases and 7 bases respectively, with 9 bases between them. This CDR3 has 11 residues. As DNA, the CDR3 is TGTGCCAGCAGGGCCCGCATTGGCTACACCTTC. It encodes CASRARIGYTF.

In this sample, this clone turned up once. The chain has TRBV9 and TRBJ2-2; tentatively, D is TRBD2 (6 bases). CDR1 and CDR2 (germline): SGDLS, YYNGEE. Trimming took off 0 bases at V and 3 bases at J, with 15 bases between the two ends. This CDR3 has 17 residues. The CDR3 region has the DNA TGTGCCAGCAGCGTAGAGGGTGGAGGAGGGTACACCGGGGAGCTGTTTTTT. Protein: CASSVEGGGGYTGELFF.